These T cell receptor beta chains were read from a single sample in a study of PD-L1 blockade in urothelial cancer. Produced via immunoSEQ multiplex PCR; TCRdb's table is partial and in-frame only. Of 40,000 to 55,000 clones in the sample, around 84% are singletons; the top ten hold around 20%. Source: PBMCs, taken around atezolizumab (anti-PD-L1) treatment. All receptors come from a man in his sixties with urothelial cancer. Both conserved end residues are part of each CDR3. The D gene is left open where the match is weak. Clone size is shown for a subset of rows, as once, few, many or a class of expanded clone.

cdr3_length,d_call,v_call,clone_size,j_call,cdr3_aa,cdr3_nt
16,.,TRBV21-1,.,TRBJ1-5,CASSFAPTGKTQPQHF,TGTGCCAGCAGCTTCGCGCCGACAGGAAAGACGCAGCCCCAGCATTTT
13,.,TRBV29-1,once,TRBJ2-1,CTVGPGSYNEQFF,TGCACCGTAGGCCCCGGGAGTTATAATGAGCAGTTCTTC
14,.,TRBV5-5,few,TRBJ2-7,CASTPVGRGYEQYF,TGTGCCAGCACTCCGGTGGGCAGGGGCTACGAGCAGTACTTC
15,TRBD1,TRBV10-3,.,TRBJ1-4,CAIKGQGSTNEKLFF,TGTGCCATCAAGGGACAGGGGTCGACTAATGAAAAACTGTTTTTT
14,.,TRBV7-6,.,TRBJ2-5,CASSLTLNQETQYF,TGTGCCAGCAGCTTAACCCTAAACCAAGAGACCCAGTACTTC
16,TRBD2,TRBV19,once,TRBJ2-5,CASTPFRTSGKETQYF,TGTGCCAGTACCCCATTCCGGACTAGCGGGAAAGAGACCCAGTACTTC
14,.,TRBV5-1,.,TRBJ1-1,CASSLVLETTEAFF,TGCGCCAGCAGCTTGGTCCTAGAAACCACTGAAGCTTTCTTT
13,.,TRBV4-1,.,TRBJ1-1,CASSQDPGTRAFF,TGCGCCAGCAGCCAGGATCCCGGGACACGAGCTTTCTTT
16,.,TRBV11-3,.,TRBJ2-1,CASSLGGGASRDEQFF,TGTGCCAGCAGCTTAGGTGGAGGCGCCTCCCGGGATGAGCAGTTCTTC
15,TRBD1,TRBV7-6,.,TRBJ1-4,CASSLSGQGNEKLFF,TGTGCCAGCAGCTTATCCGGACAGGGGAATGAAAAACTGTTTTTT
14,TRBD1,TRBV19,few,TRBJ2-7,CASSIRTGRDEQYF,TGTGCCAGTAGTATAAGGACAGGGCGCGACGAGCAGTACTTC
14,.,TRBV2,.,TRBJ1-1,CASKYRGSNTEAFF,TGTGCCAGCAAGTATAGAGGTTCGAACACTGAAGCTTTCTTT
15,TRBD1,TRBV7-9,.,TRBJ2-5,CASSPRQGPQETQYF,TGTGCCAGCAGCCCCCGACAGGGCCCCCAAGAGACCCAGTACTTC
15,TRBD1,TRBV10-3,.,TRBJ1-2,CAISDRQGTIYGYTF,TGTGCCATCAGTGACCGACAGGGTACGATCTATGGCTACACCTTC